Shown below are 20 T cell receptor beta chains from a single sample sequenced in a study of shared clonotypes between healthy human individuals (dated by TCRdb to between 2020 and 2021). For the CD8 naive samples, CD45RO-negative cells were positively selected for CCR7, yielding a CD45RA+CCR7+ population from which TemRA cells were excluded. Receptors were amplified or captured by the immunoSEQ multiplex PCR assay. The table comes from immuneACCESS by way of TCRdb, which keeps in-frame sequences with V and J called. Part of the clones is missing from these tables; in studies checked, under half for an unresolved V gene and the rest for unknown reasons. Recorded for this sample are about 2.2 million clones; roughly 93% of them occurred a single time. The ten biggest clones cover around 1.7% of the sample. The sample comprised naive CD8+ T cells from PBMCs. The cell subset or site label of this sample denotes: CD45RA+CCR7+. The receptors here all came from a man aged 18 to 29 in good health. Some clones in this sample may be carry-over from other donors' samples.

This chain joins TRBV7-2 and TRBJ2-3, with D possibly TRBD2 on 6 matching bases. CDR1 is SGHTA, CDR2 FQGNSA, per germline. The CDR3 extends over 17 amino acids. The ends were cut back, 4 bases at V and 2 bases at J, with 19 bases in the middle. The CDR3 protein is CASSSDIRLETTDTQYF. The CDR3 DNA follows: TGTGCCAGCAGCTCAGACATCAGACTAGAAACCACAGATACGCAGTATTTT.

The CDR3 DNA is TGTGCCAGCAGCGTAGTTACTAGCGGGGCGAACACCGGGGAGCTGTTTTTT. Translated: CASSVVTSGANTGELFF. The chain joins TRBV9 to TRBJ2-2; 10 bases fit TRBD2. The V gene's germline CDR1 is SGDLS and CDR2 YYNGEE. The CDR3 loop spans 17 amino acids. Losses at the gene ends were 0 bases for V and 0 bases for J; bases not matched to a gene: 2.

The rearrangement links TRBV5-1 to TRBJ2-2; 11 bases fit TRBD2. Germline lookup yields CDR1 SGHRS and CDR2 YFSETQ. Losses at the gene ends were 1 base for V and 2 bases for J; bases not matched to a gene: 10. CDR3 length equals 19 residues. The CDR3 DNA sequence: TGCGCCAGCAGCTTGAATCCGTCTAGCGGGAGGTTTAACACCGGGGAGCTGTTTTTT. Residues: CASSLNPSSGRFNTGELFF.

The chain recombines TRBV28 with TRBJ1-3, with a possible D match to TRBD1 (5 bases). Germline lookup yields CDR1 MDHEN and CDR2 SYDVKM. The CDR3 covers 17 residues. Trimming shortened V by 5 bases and J by 4 bases, and 21 bases separated the two germline ends. The CDR3 nucleotides read TGTGCCAGCAGTCCGAAGCCTTCCGGGACGGCGGGAAACACCATATATTTT. It is translated as CASSPKPSGTAGNTIYF. The complete variable domain, with remaining parts taken from reference TRBV28 and TRBJ1-3, reads DVKVTQSSRYLVKRTGEKVFLECVQDMDHENMFWYRQDPGLGLRLIYFSYDVKMKEKGDIPEGYSVSREKKERFSLILESASTNQTSMYLCASSPKPSGTAGNTIYFGEGSWLTVV.

This chain's CDR3 is CASSPSPYGYTF. The DNA of the CDR3 is TGTGCCAGCAGCCCCTCGCCTTATGGCTACACCTTC. This chain connects TRBV7-8 to TRBJ1-2; D not resolved. Trimming pared 5 bases from V and 5 bases from J, leaving 9 bases between. The CDR3 loop spans 12 amino acids. The germline gives CDR1 SGHVS, CDR2 FQNEAQ. The variable domain in full, with the rest retrieved from reference TRBV7-8 and TRBJ1-2, is GAGVSQSPRYKVAKRGQDVALRCDPISGHVSLFWYQQALGQGPEFLTYFQNEAQLDKSGLPSDRFFAERPEGSVSTLKIQRTQQEDSAVYLCASSPSPYGYTFGSGTRLTVV.

The genes are TRBV28 and TRBJ2-1, with D tentatively TRBD2 (5 bases). Germline values: CDR1 MDHEN, CDR2 SYDVKM. The CDR3 loop spans 15 amino acids. V was shortened by 10 bases and J by 9 bases, with 25 bases between the two germline ends. CDR3 amino acids: CAIQKKVTAEGEQFF. CDR3 bases: TGTGCCATCCAGAAAAAGGTCACGGCTGAGGGTGAGCAGTTCTTC.

The CDR3 loop is CASSQESRGYEQYF. The CDR3 DNA reads TGTGCCAGCAGCCAAGAGAGCAGGGGATACGAGCAGTACTTC. The chain has TRBV4-2 and TRBJ2-7; a possible D gene is TRBD1 (6 bases). The germline CDR1 and CDR2 sequences are LGHNA and YNFKEQ. CDR3 size: 14 residues. Between the trimmed V and J ends, which lost 0 bases and 4 bases, there was a span of 10 bases.

The V gene is TRBV9, the J gene TRBJ1-3, with D possibly TRBD1 on 6 matching bases. Germline V gene sequence: CDR1 SGDLS, CDR2 YYNGEE. The CDR3 sequence is 16 residues long. V was shortened by 0 bases and J by 4 bases, with 14 bases between the two germline ends. CDR3 in DNA: TGTGCCAGCAGCGTAGCGCAGGGGACTGTCGGAAACACCATATATTTT. Protein sequence: CASSVAQGTVGNTIYF. Full variable domain (outside the CDR3, taken from reference TRBV9 and TRBJ1-3): DSGVTQTPKHLITATGQRVTLRCSPRSGDLSVYWYQQSLDQGLQFLIQYYNGEERAKGNILERFSAQQFPDLHSELNLSSLELGDSALYFCASSVAQGTVGNTIYFGEGSWLTVV.

This sequence joins TRBV6-5 and TRBJ1-5; 8 positions agree with TRBD1. Germline CDR1 MNHEY, CDR2 SVGAGI. The CDR3 length is 14 residues. Germline trimming cut 7 bases from V and 4 bases from J; bases unmatched to any gene: 6. The CDR3 coding sequence is TGTGCCAGCATGCGACGACAGGGGAATCAGCCCCAGCATTTT. Protein product: CASMRRQGNQPQHF.

The J gene is TRBJ1-2, the V gene TRBV27, with D perhaps matching TRBD1 (5 bases). V dropped 2 bases and J dropped 5 bases, with 12 bases sitting between them. The CDR3 has 14 residues. The germline V gene has CDR1 MNHEY and CDR2 SMNVEV (reference sequence). CDR3 region: CASSLAGLGYGYTF. For the CDR3, the DNA is TGTGCCAGCAGTTTAGCGGGGCTTGGGTATGGCTACACCTTC.

Note on this clone: Different DNA sequences within this sample yield the same CDR3. The rearrangement joins TRBV5-1 to TRBJ2-7, with D unresolved. Trimming took 3 bases from V and 4 from J, leaving 5 bases between them. Per the germline V gene, CDR1 is SGHRS and CDR2 is YFSETQ. The CDR3 runs 11 residues. The CDR3 region is CASSSQYEQYF. DNA for the CDR3: TGCGCCAGCAGCTCGCAATACGAGCAGTACTTC. Together with reference TRBV5-1 and TRBJ2-7, the CDR3 gives the full variable domain: KAGVTQTPRYLIKTRGQQVTLSCSPISGHRSVSWYQQTPGQGLQFLFEYFSETQRNKGNFPGRFSGRQFSNSRSEMNVSTLELGDSALYLCASSSQYEQYFGPGTRLTVT.

On this clone: The sample carries other DNA sequences with the same CDR3. The chain uses TRBV27 and TRBJ2-1; 7 bases are a match to TRBD2. CDR1 and CDR2 (germline): MNHEY, SMNVEV (reference sequence). V lost 2 bases, J lost 4 bases, and 5 bases stayed unmatched. This CDR3 is 15 amino acids long. CDR3 DNA sequence: TGTGCCAGCAGTTTAGGGCTAGCGGAGTACAATGAGCAGTTCTTC. Translation gives CASSLGLAEYNEQFF.

The chain recombines TRBV6-5 with TRBJ1-1; D is possibly TRBD1 (5 bases). The germline gives CDR1 MNHEY, CDR2 SVGAGI. Trimming took 0 bases from V and 4 from J, leaving 12 bases between them. The CDR3 is made up of 15 amino acids. This CDR3 is CASSYSGNGGTEAFF. The CDR3 coding sequence is TGTGCCAGCAGTTACTCTGGGAACGGGGGCACTGAAGCTTTCTTT.

The chain uses TRBV29-1 and TRBJ1-2; no definite D call. The germline CDR1 and CDR2 sequences are SQVTM and ANQGSEA. V lost 4 bases to trimming and J lost 4 bases, with 10 bases between them. The CDR3 has 12 residues. CDR3 DNA sequence: TGCAGCGTTGTGAGGGAAACCTATGGCTACACCTTC. Its translation is CSVVRETYGYTF.

The V call is TRBV28, the J call TRBJ2-7; D gene unclear. V lost 5 bases and J 1 base, leaving 18 bases between the germline ends. There are 16 residues in the CDR3. CDR1 MDHEN and CDR2 SYDVKM come from the germline V gene. Here the CDR3 reads CASSPHHLRRSYEQYF. The CDR3 DNA sequence: TGTGCCAGCAGTCCACACCACCTGCGGAGATCCTACGAGCAGTACTTC.

The table lists this clone with a count of one. The genes are TRBV5-6 and TRBJ2-2; D may be TRBD2 (6 bases). V lost 3 bases to trimming and J lost 6 bases, with 18 bases between them. CDR1 and CDR2 (germline): SGHDT, YYEEEE. CDR3 length equals 16 residues. The CDR3 spells CASSWRVREVPGELFF. Written as DNA, the CDR3 is TGTGCCAGCAGCTGGAGGGTCAGGGAGGTGCCCGGGGAGCTGTTTTTT.

This sequence joins TRBV29-1 and TRBJ2-1; no clear D. The CDR3 runs to 13 residues. CDR1 SQVTM and CDR2 ANQGSEA come from the germline V gene. V lost 3 bases to trimming and J lost 5 bases, with 11 bases between them. CDR3: CSVEPGRNNEQFF. In DNA form, the CDR3 reads TGCAGCGTTGAGCCAGGCCGTAACAATGAGCAGTTCTTC.

The chain recombines TRBV6-1 with TRBJ2-1; unclear D gene. The germline V and J ends were trimmed by 4 bases and 0 bases, with 10 bases remaining between them. The CDR3 is 15 residues long. Per germline, CDR1 MNHNS and CDR2 SASEGT. CDR3 loop: CASSGVPSSYNEQFF. As DNA, the CDR3 is TGTGCCAGCAGTGGCGTCCCGAGCTCCTACAATGAGCAGTTCTTC.

This clone appeared once. V is TRBV27 and J is TRBJ1-5, with a weak D call TRBD1 (5 bases). The CDR3 contains 14 residues. Per the germline V gene, CDR1 is MNHEY and CDR2 is SMNVEV (reference sequence). The V end was cut by 6 bases, the J end by 3 bases, with 12 bases between. The CDR3 sequence is CASRPTGPNQPQHF. DNA for the CDR3: TGTGCCAGCAGACCAACAGGCCCCAATCAGCCCCAGCATTTT.

The rearrangement uses TRBV5-1 and TRBJ2-1; D gene unclear. CDR1 and CDR2 (germline): SGHRS, YFSETQ. This CDR3 comprises 16 residues. Trimming removed 5 bases from V and 4 bases from J, with 19 bases in between. CDR3 sequence: CASRYNHRSFYNEQFF. The CDR3, as DNA: TGCGCCAGCAGATATAATCATCGGTCTTTTTACAATGAGCAGTTCTTC.